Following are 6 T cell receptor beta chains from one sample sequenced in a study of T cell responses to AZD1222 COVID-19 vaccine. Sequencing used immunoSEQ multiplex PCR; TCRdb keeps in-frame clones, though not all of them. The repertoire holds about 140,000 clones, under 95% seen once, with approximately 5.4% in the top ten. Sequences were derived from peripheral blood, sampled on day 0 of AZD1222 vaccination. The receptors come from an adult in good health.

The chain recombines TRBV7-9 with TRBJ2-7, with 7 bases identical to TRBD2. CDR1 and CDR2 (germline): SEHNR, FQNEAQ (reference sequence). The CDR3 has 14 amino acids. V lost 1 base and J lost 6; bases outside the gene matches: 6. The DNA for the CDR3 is TGTGCCAGCAGCTTAGACGCCGGGGGGAGCGAGCAGTACTTC. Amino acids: CASSLDAGGSEQYF.

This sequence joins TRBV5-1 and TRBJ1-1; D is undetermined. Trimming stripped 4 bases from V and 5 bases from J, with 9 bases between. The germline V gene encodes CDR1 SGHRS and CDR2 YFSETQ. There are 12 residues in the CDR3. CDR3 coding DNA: TGCGCCAGCAGCATGGAACGGACTGAAGCTTTCTTT. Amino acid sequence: CASSMERTEAFF. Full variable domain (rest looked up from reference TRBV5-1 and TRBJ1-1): KAGVTQTPRYLIKTRGQQVTLSCSPISGHRSVSWYQQTPGQGLQFLFEYFSETQRNKGNFPGRFSGRQFSNSRSEMNVSTLELGDSALYLCASSMERTEAFFGQGTRLTVV.

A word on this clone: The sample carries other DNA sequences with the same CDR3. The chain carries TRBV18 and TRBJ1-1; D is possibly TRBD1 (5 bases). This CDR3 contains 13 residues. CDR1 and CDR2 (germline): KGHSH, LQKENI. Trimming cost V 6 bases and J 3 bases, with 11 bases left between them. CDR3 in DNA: TGTGCCAGCTCTCCCTCCAGGGACACTGAAGCTTTCTTT. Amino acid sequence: CASSPSRDTEAFF.

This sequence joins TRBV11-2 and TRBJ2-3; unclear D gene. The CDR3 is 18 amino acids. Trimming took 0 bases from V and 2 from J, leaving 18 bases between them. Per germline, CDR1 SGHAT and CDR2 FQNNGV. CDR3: CASSLDGPYFSDTDTQYF. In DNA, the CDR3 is TGTGCCAGCAGCTTAGATGGCCCGTACTTCAGCGACACAGATACGCAGTATTTT.

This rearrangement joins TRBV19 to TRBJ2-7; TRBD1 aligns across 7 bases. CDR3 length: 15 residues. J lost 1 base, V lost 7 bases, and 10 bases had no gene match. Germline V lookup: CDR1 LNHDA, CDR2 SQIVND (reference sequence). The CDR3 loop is CASTPGQDPSYEQYF. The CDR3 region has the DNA TGTGCCAGTACCCCAGGACAGGACCCATCCTACGAGCAGTACTTC.

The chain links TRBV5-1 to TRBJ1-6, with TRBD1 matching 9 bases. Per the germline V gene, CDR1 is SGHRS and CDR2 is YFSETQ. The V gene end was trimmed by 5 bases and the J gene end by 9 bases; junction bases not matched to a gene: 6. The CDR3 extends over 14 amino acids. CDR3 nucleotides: TGCGCCAGCAGTCGGGACAGGGACAGTTCACCCCTCCACTTT. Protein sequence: CASSRDRDSSPLHF.